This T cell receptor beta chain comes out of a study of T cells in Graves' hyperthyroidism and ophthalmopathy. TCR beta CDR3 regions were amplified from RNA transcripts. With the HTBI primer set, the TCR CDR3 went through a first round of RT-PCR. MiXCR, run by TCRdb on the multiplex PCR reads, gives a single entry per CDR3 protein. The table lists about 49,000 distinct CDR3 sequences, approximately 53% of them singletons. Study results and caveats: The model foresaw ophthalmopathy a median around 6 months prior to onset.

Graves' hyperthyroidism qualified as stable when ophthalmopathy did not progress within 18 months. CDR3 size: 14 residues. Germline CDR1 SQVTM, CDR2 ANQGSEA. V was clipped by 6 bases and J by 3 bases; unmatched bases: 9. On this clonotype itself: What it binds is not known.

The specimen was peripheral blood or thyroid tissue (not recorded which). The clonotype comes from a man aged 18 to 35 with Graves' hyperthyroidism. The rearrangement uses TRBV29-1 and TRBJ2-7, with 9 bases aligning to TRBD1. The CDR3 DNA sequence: TGCAGCGTGCTCCTTCCGGGACAGGGCTACGAGCAGTACTTC. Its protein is CSVLLPGQGYEQYF.